A selection of T cell receptor beta chains follows, all from one sample in a study of molecular identifiers for immune sequencing clone quantification. TCRdb called the PCR reads again in MiXCR, with one record for every CDR3 protein. The sample contains about 630,000 distinct CDR3 sequences, around 25% of which appear only once. Sample: naive CD8+ T cells from blood, with Jurkat cell RNA spiked in. The receptors shown here come from a human donor in good health. Some libraries in this study had Jurkat cell RNA spiked in. The CDR3 runs from the conserved cysteine through the conserved F or W. Fields, in order: J gene, V gene, D gene, clone size, CDR3 DNA, CDR3 protein. A D gene is named only where the DNA matches it firmly. Size tells how often a clone was seen (once, few, many) or the class of an expanded clone, and some rows leave it out.

j_gene: TRBJ2-4
v_gene: TRBV11-2
d_gene: TRBD2
abundance: -
CDR3nt: TGTGCCAGCAGCTTAGCGGCGGGGGGCCTAGCCAAAAACATTCAGTACTTC
CDR3aa: CASSLAAGGLAKNIQYF

j_gene: TRBJ2-7
v_gene: TRBV4-3
d_gene: -
abundance: many
CDR3nt: TGCGCCAGCAGCCAAGGTCGGCAGGGAGTCTACGAGCAGTACTTC
CDR3aa: CASSQGRQGVYEQYF

j_gene: TRBJ2-2
v_gene: TRBV4-1
d_gene: -
abundance: -
CDR3nt: TGCGCCAGCAGCCAAGACTTTTTCGTACACACCGGGGAGCTGTTTTTT
CDR3aa: CASSQDFFVHTGELFF

j_gene: TRBJ2-5
v_gene: TRBV7-6
d_gene: TRBD2
abundance: few
CDR3nt: TGTGCCAGCAGCCCCCGGGTTTATAGCGGGGGACAAGAGACCCAGTACTTC
CDR3aa: CASSPRVYSGGQETQYF

j_gene: TRBJ2-3
v_gene: TRBV7-3
d_gene: TRBD2
abundance: few
CDR3nt: TGTGCCAGCAGCCCACAATCCCTTAGCGGGACCGGCACAGATACGCAGTATTTT
CDR3aa: CASSPQSLSGTGTDTQYF

j_gene: TRBJ2-1
v_gene: TRBV2
d_gene: TRBD2
abundance: -
CDR3nt: TGTGCCAGCAGTGACCTAGCGGGGCTTTCCGTCAATGAGCAGTTCTTC
CDR3aa: CASSDLAGLSVNEQFF

j_gene: TRBJ2-5
v_gene: TRBV21-1
d_gene: -
abundance: once
CDR3nt: TGTGCCAGCAGACCTGAGGTAGGACAGTATATGGCGAGAGGAGAGACCCAGTACTTC
CDR3aa: CASRPEVGQYMARGETQYF

j_gene: TRBJ2-2
v_gene: TRBV20-1
d_gene: -
abundance: many
CDR3nt: TGCAGTGCTAGCACCAGGACACGGCACACCGGGGAGCTGTTTTTT
CDR3aa: CSASTRTRHTGELFF

j_gene: TRBJ2-5
v_gene: TRBV5-4
d_gene: -
abundance: many
CDR3nt: TGTGCCAGCAGCCCCGAACATCCATACAGGTTAAGTCAAGAGACCCAGTACTTC
CDR3aa: CASSPEHPYRLSQETQYF

j_gene: TRBJ2-7
v_gene: TRBV7-2
d_gene: TRBD2
abundance: -
CDR3nt: TGTGCCAGCAGCTTAGGTATTCTCGGGGAGGGTGTGTTTCCCTACGAGCAGTACTTC
CDR3aa: CASSLGILGEGVFPYEQYF

j_gene: TRBJ1-2
v_gene: TRBV12-3/TRBV12-4
d_gene: -
abundance: -
CDR3nt: TGTGCCAGCAGTTTAGAAGCAGTAAATGGCTACACCTTC
CDR3aa: CASSLEAVNGYTF

j_gene: TRBJ2-7
v_gene: TRBV27
d_gene: -
abundance: -
CDR3nt: TGTGCCAGCAGTTATACCGGGTCCAGCTCCTACGAGCAGTACTTC
CDR3aa: CASSYTGSSSYEQYF

j_gene: TRBJ2-6
v_gene: TRBV7-6
d_gene: TRBD2
abundance: many
CDR3nt: TGTGCCAGCAGCTCTGTAGCGGGAGGGCCGGGTTCTGGGGCCAACGTCCTGACTTTC
CDR3aa: CASSSVAGGPGSGANVLTF

j_gene: TRBJ2-7
v_gene: TRBV20-1
d_gene: TRBD2
abundance: many
CDR3nt: TGCAGTGCTAGAGGACTAGCGGTACCCTACGAGCAGTACTTC
CDR3aa: CSARGLAVPYEQYF

j_gene: TRBJ2-7
v_gene: TRBV27
d_gene: -
abundance: few
CDR3nt: TGTGCCAGCAGCCTGCTTGGGGGCGGGCCCTCCGAGCAGTACTTC
CDR3aa: CASSLLGGGPSEQYF

j_gene: TRBJ1-4
v_gene: TRBV30
d_gene: TRBD1
abundance: few
CDR3nt: TGTGCCTGGCGGGGGACAGGGGCCCGGGGACTGTTTTTT
CDR3aa: CAWRGTGARGLFF

j_gene: TRBJ1-2
v_gene: TRBV6-5
d_gene: -
abundance: many
CDR3nt: TGTGCCAGCAGTTACGCACCTAACTATGGCTACACCTTC
CDR3aa: CASSYAPNYGYTF

j_gene: TRBJ1-4
v_gene: TRBV4-1
d_gene: -
abundance: -
CDR3nt: TGCGCCATCAGCCAAGTCCTGGCAACTAATGAAAAACTGTTTTTT
CDR3aa: CAISQVLATNEKLFF

j_gene: TRBJ2-7
v_gene: TRBV6-2/TRBV6-3
d_gene: -
abundance: -
CDR3nt: TGTGCCAGCAGTTATAAAGGGTGGAAGGGGTACGAGCAGTACTTC
CDR3aa: CASSYKGWKGYEQYF

j_gene: TRBJ2-7
v_gene: TRBV28
d_gene: TRBD2
abundance: many
CDR3nt: TGTGCCAGCAGTCCGGTTAGCGGGAGTGGCTACGAGCAGTACTTC
CDR3aa: CASSPVSGSGYEQYF

j_gene: TRBJ1-1
v_gene: TRBV30
d_gene: -
abundance: few
CDR3nt: TGTGCCTGGAGTGAAGGGGGGCAGGTGGATGAAGCTTTCTTT
CDR3aa: CAWSEGGQVDEAFF

j_gene: TRBJ2-7
v_gene: TRBV7-3
d_gene: -
abundance: -
CDR3nt: TGTGCCAGCAGCCAACTGGAGAGCTCCTACGAGCAGTACTTC
CDR3aa: CASSQLESSYEQYF

j_gene: TRBJ2-5
v_gene: TRBV20-1
d_gene: TRBD1
abundance: -
CDR3nt: TGCAGTGCTCCGTTGGTTTCGGGACAGGTGTACCAAGAGACCCAGTACTTC
CDR3aa: CSAPLVSGQVYQETQYF

j_gene: TRBJ2-7
v_gene: TRBV12-3/TRBV12-4
d_gene: TRBD1
abundance: few
CDR3nt: TGTGCCAGCAGTGCCGGGACAGGGGGGAGCGAGCAGTACTTC
CDR3aa: CASSAGTGGSEQYF

j_gene: TRBJ1-4
v_gene: TRBV13
d_gene: TRBD1
abundance: -
CDR3nt: TGTGCCAGCAGCCTGGGACAGGCAAATGAAAAACTGTTTTTT
CDR3aa: CASSLGQANEKLFF

j_gene: TRBJ2-3
v_gene: TRBV9
d_gene: TRBD2
abundance: -
CDR3nt: TGTGCCAGCAGCGACAGCGGGAGTGTCGCAGATACGCAGTATTTT
CDR3aa: CASSDSGSVADTQYF

j_gene: TRBJ2-1
v_gene: TRBV29-1
d_gene: TRBD1
abundance: many
CDR3nt: TGCAGCGTTGAAGGGGGGACAGGGGAGCAGTTCTTC
CDR3aa: CSVEGGTGEQFF

j_gene: TRBJ2-7
v_gene: TRBV29-1
d_gene: -
abundance: many
CDR3nt: TGCAGCGTTACCACCAAGGACGGAGAGGGGTTC
CDR3aa: CSVTTKDGEGF

j_gene: TRBJ2-6
v_gene: TRBV19
d_gene: -
abundance: -
CDR3nt: TGTGCCAGTAACCGGCGAGGCTCTGGGGCCAACGTCCTGACTTTC
CDR3aa: CASNRRGSGANVLTF

j_gene: TRBJ2-7
v_gene: TRBV28
d_gene: -
abundance: few
CDR3nt: TGTGCCAGCAGTTTACGGGGTTTCGTCTACGAGCAGTACTTC
CDR3aa: CASSLRGFVYEQYF

j_gene: TRBJ2-5
v_gene: TRBV29-1
d_gene: TRBD2
abundance: many
CDR3nt: TGCAGCGTACGCGGGGGAAAAACTACCCCGGAGGAGACCCAGTACTTC
CDR3aa: CSVRGGKTTPEETQYF

j_gene: TRBJ2-2
v_gene: TRBV7-3
d_gene: -
abundance: -
CDR3nt: TGTGCCAGCAGTAGTGTTACCGGGGAGCTGTTATTT
CDR3aa: CASSSVTGELLF

j_gene: TRBJ2-3
v_gene: TRBV20-1
d_gene: -
abundance: many
CDR3nt: TGCAGTGCTGACTCGGTACTAGCAGCGGAGCCCACAGATACGCAGTATTTT
CDR3aa: CSADSVLAAEPTDTQYF

j_gene: TRBJ2-7
v_gene: TRBV20-1
d_gene: -
abundance: -
CDR3nt: TGCAGTGCTAGAATGGGACAATCCTACGAGCAGTACTTC
CDR3aa: CSARMGQSYEQYF

j_gene: TRBJ2-7
v_gene: TRBV27
d_gene: -
abundance: -
CDR3nt: TGTGCCGGCCGGGACGGCTACAGCTACGAGCAGTACTTC
CDR3aa: CAGRDGYSYEQYF

j_gene: TRBJ2-2
v_gene: TRBV14
d_gene: -
abundance: many
CDR3nt: TGTGCCAGCAGCCAATATCCTAGGAACACCGGGGAGCTGTTTTTT
CDR3aa: CASSQYPRNTGELFF

j_gene: TRBJ2-5
v_gene: TRBV12-3/TRBV12-4
d_gene: TRBD2
abundance: many
CDR3nt: TGTGCCAGCAGTTTATCGGGAGGGGAGGAGACCCAGTACTTC
CDR3aa: CASSLSGGEETQYF

j_gene: TRBJ1-5
v_gene: TRBV27
d_gene: -
abundance: -
CDR3nt: TGTGCCAGCAGTTTTTTAACCCCAACAGGCCCGAATAGAATGAATCAGCCCCAGCATTTT
CDR3aa: CASSFLTPTGPNRMNQPQHF

j_gene: TRBJ1-6
v_gene: TRBV28
d_gene: TRBD1
abundance: -
CDR3nt: TGTGCCAGCAGTCCTCGACAGGGGGCGAGTCGTTCACCCCTCCACTTT
CDR3aa: CASSPRQGASRSPLHF

j_gene: TRBJ2-3
v_gene: TRBV7-6
d_gene: -
abundance: many
CDR3nt: TGTGCCAGCAGCTTAGTATCCCAGACAGATACGCAGTATTTT
CDR3aa: CASSLVSQTDTQYF

j_gene: TRBJ2-3
v_gene: TRBV11-2
d_gene: TRBD2
abundance: few
CDR3nt: TGTGCCAGCAGCCCTTTAGCGGGGGGCTACACAGATACGCAGTATTTT
CDR3aa: CASSPLAGGYTDTQYF

j_gene: TRBJ2-3
v_gene: TRBV2
d_gene: TRBD2
abundance: -
CDR3nt: TGTGCCAGCAGTGGTCTAGCGGCCTATACGCAGTATTTT
CDR3aa: CASSGLAAYTQYF

j_gene: TRBJ2-7
v_gene: TRBV20-1
d_gene: -
abundance: once
CDR3nt: TGCAATGCTAGAGGGCACGTACTCTACTACGAGCAGTACTTC
CDR3aa: CNARGHVLYYEQYF

j_gene: TRBJ1-2
v_gene: TRBV27
d_gene: TRBD1
abundance: few
CDR3nt: TGTGCCAGCAACGTAGCAGGGGGCGGAGAAGGCTACACCTTC
CDR3aa: CASNVAGGGEGYTF

j_gene: TRBJ1-1
v_gene: TRBV18
d_gene: -
abundance: many
CDR3nt: TGTGCCAGCTCACCACCGTACGCTTTCTTT
CDR3aa: CASSPPYAFF

j_gene: TRBJ2-7
v_gene: TRBV4-1
d_gene: -
abundance: once
CDR3nt: TGCGCCCGCAGCCAAGCCCGGCCAGGGGTCGAAAACGAGCAGTACTTC
CDR3aa: CARSQARPGVENEQYF

j_gene: TRBJ2-7
v_gene: TRBV20-1
d_gene: TRBD1
abundance: -
CDR3nt: TGCATTGCTAGGGACGACCGGGGACAGTTCCTATCCTACGAGCAGTACTTC
CDR3aa: CIARDDRGQFLSYEQYF

j_gene: TRBJ1-5
v_gene: TRBV28
d_gene: TRBD1
abundance: -
CDR3nt: TGTGCCAGCAGTCCATTCAACCCAGGGGGCGTGGGGAATCAGCCCCAGCATTTT
CDR3aa: CASSPFNPGGVGNQPQHF

j_gene: TRBJ2-6
v_gene: TRBV4-1
d_gene: TRBD1
abundance: -
CDR3nt: TGCGCCAGCAGCCAAGAAGGGACAGGGCTTACTGGGGCCAACGTCCTGACTTTC
CDR3aa: CASSQEGTGLTGANVLTF

j_gene: TRBJ1-2
v_gene: TRBV27
d_gene: -
abundance: -
CDR3nt: TGTGCCAGCAGTTTAATGGTCGGCGGGAACTATGGCTACACCTTC
CDR3aa: CASSLMVGGNYGYTF

j_gene: TRBJ2-3
v_gene: TRBV12-3/TRBV12-4
d_gene: -
abundance: many
CDR3nt: TGTGCCAGCAGTCCTAGGGACGACGGTGATACGCAGTATTTT
CDR3aa: CASSPRDDGDTQYF

j_gene: TRBJ2-1
v_gene: TRBV7-9
d_gene: TRBD2
abundance: -
CDR3nt: TGTGCCAGCAGCTTAGAACTAGCGGGAGACGGCGGGGTATACAATGCGCAGTTCTTC
CDR3aa: CASSLELAGDGGVYNAQFF